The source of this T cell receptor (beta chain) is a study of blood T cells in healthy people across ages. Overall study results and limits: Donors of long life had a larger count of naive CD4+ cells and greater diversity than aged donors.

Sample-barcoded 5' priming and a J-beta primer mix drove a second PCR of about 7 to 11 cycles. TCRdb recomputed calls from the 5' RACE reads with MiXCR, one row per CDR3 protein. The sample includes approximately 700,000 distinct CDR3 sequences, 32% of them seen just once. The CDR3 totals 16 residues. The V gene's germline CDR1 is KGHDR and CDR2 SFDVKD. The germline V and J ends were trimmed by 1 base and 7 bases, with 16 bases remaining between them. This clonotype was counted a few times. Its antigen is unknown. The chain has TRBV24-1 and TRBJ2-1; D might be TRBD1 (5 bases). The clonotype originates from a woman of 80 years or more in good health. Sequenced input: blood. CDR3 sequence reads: CATSDLGQGLVNEQFF. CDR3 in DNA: TGTGCCACCAGTGATTTAGGGCAGGGTTTAGTAAATGAGCAGTTCTTC.